Detailed here is one T cell receptor beta chain. Germline CDR1 and CDR2: DFQATT and SNEGSKA (reference sequence). V gave up 6 bases and J gave up 12 bases; unmatched junction bases: 10. The CDR3 length is 11 residues. This sample is drawn from a study of T-cell memory formation after mild COVID-19. TCRdb re-called the 5' RACE reads with MiXCR, one entry per CDR3 protein. The sample comprises almost 250,000 distinct CDR3 sequences, over 15% of which are singletons, and 2.1% rests with the top ten. The sample consisted of PBMCs or a T cell subset sorted from them (not recorded which). The clonotype was recovered from an adult woman who had mild COVID-19 (a few samples of this study predate the infection). Cell type and time point are not known. V gene TRBV20-1 combines with J gene TRBJ2-7, with 8 bases aligning to TRBD2. The CDR3 reads CSAQSGTRAYF. The DNA of the CDR3 is TGCAGTGCCCAGTCCGGGACTAGAGCGTACTTC.